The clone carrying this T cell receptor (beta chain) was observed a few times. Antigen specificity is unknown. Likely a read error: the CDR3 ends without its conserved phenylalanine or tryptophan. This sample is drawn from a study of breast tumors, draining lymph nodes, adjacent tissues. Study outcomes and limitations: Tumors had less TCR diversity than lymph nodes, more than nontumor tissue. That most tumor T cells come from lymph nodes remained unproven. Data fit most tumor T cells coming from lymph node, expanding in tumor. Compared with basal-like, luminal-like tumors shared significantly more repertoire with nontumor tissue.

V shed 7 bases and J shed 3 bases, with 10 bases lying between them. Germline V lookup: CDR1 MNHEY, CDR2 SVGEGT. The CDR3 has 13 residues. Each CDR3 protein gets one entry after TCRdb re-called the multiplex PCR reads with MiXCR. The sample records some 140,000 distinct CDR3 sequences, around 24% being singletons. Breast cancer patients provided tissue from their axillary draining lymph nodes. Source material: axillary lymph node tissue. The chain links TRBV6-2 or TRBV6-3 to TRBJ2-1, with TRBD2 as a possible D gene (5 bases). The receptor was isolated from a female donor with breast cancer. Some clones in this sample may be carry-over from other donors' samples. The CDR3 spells CASNDGNYNEQFL. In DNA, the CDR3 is TGTGCCAGCAACGACGGGAACTACAATGAGCAGTTCCTC.